This TCR beta chain came from a study of radiation and T cells in renal cell carcinoma. About the study: Nephrectomy followed 15 Gy stereotactic body radiation by 4 weeks.

Overall study results and limits: No pretreatment tumor biopsies were available for baseline clonotypes. Top tumor clonotypes rose in blood 2 weeks post-radiation, then contracted.

The ends were cut back, 0 bases at V and 1 base at J, with 6 bases in the middle. The germline gives CDR1 SNHLY, CDR2 FYNNEI. The CDR3 is made up of 15 amino acids. Sequencing used immunoSEQ multiplex PCR; TCRdb keeps in-frame clones, though not all of them. The sample shows over 55,000 clones, around 78% of them seen only once. This clone was picked up a small number of times. Its antigen is unidentified. Documented time point: blood 2 weeks post-SBRT. Treatment indicated: 15 Gy SBRT to primary tumor, nephrectomy 4 weeks later. The tumor was a clear cell renal cell carcinoma. Material: blood, obtained from a patient whose treatment included radiotherapy and nephrectomy. The clonotype was recovered from a man aged 55 to 70 with renal cell carcinoma. The chain employs TRBV2 and TRBJ1-4; D is unclear. The CDR3 protein is CASSEAWLTNEKLFF. In DNA, the CDR3 is TGTGCCAGCAGTGAAGCTTGGCTAACTAATGAAAAACTGTTTTTT.